This T cell receptor (beta chain) was found in a study of shared T cell receptors in the human thymus. Germline V gene lookup returns CDR1 SGHKS and CDR2 YYEKEE (reference sequence). This CDR3 comprises 15 residues. J lost 8 bases, V lost 3 bases, and 10 bases had no gene match. Data came from immunoSEQ multiplex PCR; TCRdb stores just in-frame clones and leaves some out. The sample lists approximately 730,000 clones; 75% to 90% were seen once. This sample was shared with a second study, whose subject was human thymus T cells. This second study notes: It was healthy Finnish infants having corrective surgery for congenital heart defects who were the donors. Thymic samples were excised during corrective heart operations. Thymic and blood repertoires seemed to show skewed V and J gene use. Highly overlapping thymic repertoires among unrelated individuals were reported in related research.

The TCR was taken from a girl in the first two years of life with a congenital heart defect. The sequenced material came from thymocytes. The chain combines TRBV5-5 with TRBJ2-1, with TRBD1 matching 8 bases. CDR3 residues: CASSSRGAGGDEQFF. CDR3 in DNA: TGTGCCAGCAGCTCCCGTGGGGCAGGGGGCGATGAGCAGTTCTTC.